Listed here are 7 T cell receptor beta chains from one sample, sequenced in a study of blood T cells in healthy people across ages. For the second PCR, which ran for roughly 6 to 11 cycles, a sample-barcoded 5' primer and a J-beta primer mix were used. A single record per CDR3 protein comes from TCRdb applying MiXCR to the 5' RACE reads. The data show hundreds of thousands of distinct CDR3 sequences, around 25% seen once. These data are also associated with another study on T cells of mothers and their children.

The specimen sequenced was blood. These receptors were collected from a boy aged 5 to 17 in good health.

The V and J genes are TRBV29-1 and TRBJ2-3; D remains unclear. The CDR3 contains 13 residues. Germline V CDR1 and CDR2: SQVTM, ANQGSEA. Trimming shortened V by 1 base and J by 2 bases, and 7 bases separated the two germline ends. DNA of the CDR3: TGCAGCGTTGAAGGCCTCTCCACAGATACGCAGTATTTT. Its protein product is CSVEGLSTDTQYF.

The V call is TRBV3-1, the J call TRBJ2-7; D is possibly TRBD1 (5 bases). The ends were cut back, 0 bases at V and 2 bases at J, with 14 bases in the middle. Germline CDR1 is LGHDT and CDR2 is YNNKEL (reference sequence). The CDR3 sequence is 16 residues long. The CDR3 spells CASSQESLGDTYEQYF. CDR3 coding DNA: TGTGCCAGCAGCCAAGAAAGTTTAGGGGATACCTACGAGCAGTACTTC.

This clonotype was detected only a few times. The chain is built from TRBV6-4 and TRBJ2-2, with 10 bases fitting TRBD2. The CDR3 extends over 16 amino acids. Unmatched junction bases numbered 9, after V lost 7 bases and J lost 4 bases. Germline assignment: CDR1 MRHNA and CDR2 SNTAGT. CDR3 protein: CASTEAGGTTTGELFF. Written as DNA, the CDR3 is TGTGCCAGCACCGAAGCGGGAGGGACAACCACCGGGGAGCTGTTTTTT.

The chain is built from TRBV7-2 and TRBJ2-5; tentative D call: TRBD2 (5 bases). Germline CDR1 is SGHTA and CDR2 is FQGNSA. Trimming took 3 bases from V and 10 from J, leaving 15 bases between them. The CDR3 is 13 residues long. This CDR3 is CASSLPPGKDQYF. The CDR3 bases are TGTGCCAGCAGCTTGCCCCCGGGGAAGGACCAGTACTTC.

This clonotype was observed a handful of times. J is TRBJ1-4 and V is TRBV7-8; D may be TRBD1 (5 bases). Per germline, CDR1 SGHVS and CDR2 FQNEAQ. CDR3 length equals 14 residues. V was trimmed by 1 base and J by 6 bases, leaving 9 bases between them. CDR3 in amino acids: CASSLVGEHEKLFF. The CDR3 bases are TGTGCCAGCAGCTTAGTGGGGGAGCATGAAAAACTGTTTTTT. Drawing the rest from reference TRBV7-8 and TRBJ1-4, the complete variable domain is GAGVSQSPRYKVAKRGQDVALRCDPISGHVSLFWYQQALGQGPEFLTYFQNEAQLDKSGLPSDRFFAERPEGSVSTLKIQRTQQEDSAVYLCASSLVGEHEKLFFGSGTQLSVL.

V and J are TRBV3-1 and TRBJ2-1, with 14 bases matching TRBD2. V lost 4 bases and J lost 7; bases outside the gene matches: 12. Looked up from germline, CDR1 is LGHDT and CDR2 is YNNKEL (reference sequence). The CDR3 has 18 residues. This chain's CDR3 is CASSPNPGTSGSWNEQFF. The CDR3 DNA is TGTGCCAGCAGCCCTAACCCCGGGACTAGCGGGAGTTGGAATGAGCAGTTCTTC.

V and J are TRBV7-9 and TRBJ1-1; D is unresolved. The CDR3 runs 13 residues. V lost 5 bases and J lost 5, with 12 bases in between. Germline CDR1 and CDR2: SEHNR and FQNEAQ (reference sequence). The CDR3 coding sequence is TGTGCCAGCAGCCCCGCCAGGTCTACTGAAGCTTTCTTT. Translated: CASSPARSTEAFF.